Reported below is one T cell receptor (beta chain). Authors' analysis steps: Reference gene primer amplification yielded estimated nucleated cell counts. Repertoires were generated with immunoSEQ multiplex PCR, while TCRdb's copy carries only in-frame clones and drops some. V and J calls and clone size are as listed in that table; D and trimming were resolved from the DNA. The sample has 88,000 or so clones, about nine tenths seen once. Germline CDR1 is LGHDT and CDR2 is YNNKEL (reference sequence). The CDR3 has 14 residues. With 1 base removed from V and 5 bases from J, the gap between germline ends came to 12 bases. The data stem from a study of blood T cell repertoires in COVID-19. Study at large: Nucleic acid was either cDNA or gDNA, and it came from T cells, B-cell-depleted T cells, or PBMCs.

The rearrangement uses TRBV3-1 (or the pseudogene TRBV3-2) and TRBJ2-7; tentative D call: TRBD2 (6 bases). The source of this sequence is a man aged 45 to 65 with acute or convalescent COVID-19. The sequenced sample consisted of peripheral blood. The CDR3 DNA sequence: TGTGCCAGCAGCCAAGCTGGGGGGAAGCACGAGCAGTACTTC. Amino acids: CASSQAGGKHEQYF.